Presented here are 27 T cell receptor beta chains from one specimen sequenced in a study of blood T cell repertoires in COVID-19 (dated by TCRdb to 2019 to 2021). Library creation used the immunoSEQ multiplex PCR assay. The table comes from immuneACCESS by way of TCRdb, which keeps in-frame sequences with V and J called. Part of the clones is missing from these tables; in studies checked, under half for an unresolved V gene and the rest for unknown reasons. For this sample the table gives approximately 210,000 clones, of which over 75% were detected only once. The ten largest clones add up to 3% to 4% of the sample. Source material: PBMCs or T cells enriched from blood (not recorded which). These receptors were obtained from a woman in her sixties who had recovered from COVID-19.

The chain couples TRBV7-2 to TRBJ1-2, with TRBD1 as a possible D gene (6 bases). Trimming pared 2 bases from V and 5 bases from J, leaving 12 bases between. The CDR3 totals 14 residues. Per germline, CDR1 SGHTA and CDR2 FQGNSA. As DNA, the CDR3 is TGTGCCAGCAGCTTATGGGGGCCCCTTTATGGCTACACCTTC. This codes for CASSLWGPLYGYTF.

This sequence joins TRBV4-3 and TRBJ1-2; maybe TRBD1 (5 bases). This CDR3 is built from 16 residues. Per the germline V gene, CDR1 is LGHNA and CDR2 is YSLEER. Between the trimmed V and J ends, which lost 0 bases and 4 bases, there was a span of 15 bases. CDR3 DNA sequence: TGCGCCAGCAGCCAAGATATAGGACACCAACTCTATGGCTACACCTTC. It encodes CASSQDIGHQLYGYTF.

The chain is built from TRBV27 and TRBJ2-7; a possible D gene is TRBD2 (5 bases). The ends were cut back, 5 bases at V and 0 bases at J, with 17 bases in the middle. Germline V gene lookup returns CDR1 MNHEY and CDR2 SMNVEV (reference sequence). The length of the CDR3 is 16 residues. The CDR3 spells CASSPWTPGSSYEQYF. The CDR3 coding sequence is TGTGCCAGCAGTCCGTGGACCCCGGGGAGCTCCTACGAGCAGTACTTC.

The chain couples TRBV7-8 to TRBJ1-6; D possibly corresponds to TRBD1 (6 bases). From germline, CDR1 is SGHVS and CDR2 FQNEAQ. There are 14 residues in the CDR3. Trimming took off 2 bases at V and 9 bases at J, with 11 bases between the two ends. In DNA form, the CDR3 reads TGTGCCAGCAGCTTACGGGGGGCAGGTTCACCCCTCCACTTT. Residues: CASSLRGAGSPLHF. Full variable domain (outside the CDR3, taken from reference TRBV7-8 and TRBJ1-6): GAGVSQSPRYKVAKRGQDVALRCDPISGHVSLFWYQQALGQGPEFLTYFQNEAQLDKSGLPSDRFFAERPEGSVSTLKIQRTQQEDSAVYLCASSLRGAGSPLHFGNGTRLTVT.

This chain links TRBV5-1 with TRBJ2-2, with D possibly TRBD2 on 5 matching bases. In germline, CDR1 is SGHRS, CDR2 YFSETQ. This CDR3 is 15 amino acids long. Trimming cost V 1 base and J 1 base, with 8 bases left between them. CDR3 coding DNA: TGCGCCAGCAGCTTGAGAGGGATGAACACCGGGGAGCTGTTTTTT. Residues: CASSLRGMNTGELFF. Full variable domain (outside the CDR3, taken from reference TRBV5-1 and TRBJ2-2): KAGVTQTPRYLIKTRGQQVTLSCSPISGHRSVSWYQQTPGQGLQFLFEYFSETQRNKGNFPGRFSGRQFSNSRSEMNVSTLELGDSALYLCASSLRGMNTGELFFGEGSRLTVL.

The chain recombines TRBV27 with TRBJ1-5, with 7 nucleotides matching TRBD1. Trimming removed 6 bases from V and 0 bases from J; junction bases left unmatched: 11. Germline loops: CDR1 MNHEY, CDR2 SMNVEV (reference sequence). CDR3 size: 17 residues. Here the CDR3 DNA reads TGTGCCAGCAGCGCACAGGGGACCCTTTATAGCAATCAGCCCCAGCATTTT. Its translation: CASSAQGTLYSNQPQHF.

The chain is built from TRBV6-5 and TRBJ1-6; no clear D. The V gene lost 3 bases and the J gene lost 5 bases, with 8 bases spanning the gap. The germline V gene has CDR1 MNHEY and CDR2 SVGAGI. The CDR3 runs 14 residues. CDR3 DNA sequence: TGTGCCAGCAGTTATGCGGTCGATAATTCACCCCTCCACTTT. Protein sequence: CASSYAVDNSPLHF.

The chain uses TRBV18 and TRBJ1-5; tentatively, D is TRBD1 (5 bases). The CDR3 totals 15 residues. Trimming removed 1 base at V and 4 bases at J, with 11 bases between. From germline, CDR1 is KGHSH and CDR2 LQKENI. CDR3 nucleotide sequence: TGTGCCAGCTCACCACTGGGGGGTTTGAATCAGCCCCAGCATTTT. Translated: CASSPLGGLNQPQHF.

The chain combines TRBV7-2 with TRBJ2-1, with 7 nucleotides matching TRBD2. Germline V gives CDR1 SGHTA, CDR2 FQGNSA. The CDR3 runs 17 residues. The trim removed 2 bases at V and 1 base at J, leaving 8 bases unmatched. This CDR3 reads CASSLSSGVGSYNEQFF. In nucleotides, the CDR3 is TGTGCCAGCAGCTTATCCAGCGGGGTAGGATCCTACAATGAGCAGTTCTTC.

The V call is TRBV6-5, the J call TRBJ2-7; no clear D gene. The length of the CDR3 is 13 residues. CDR1 is MNHEY, CDR2 SVGAGI, per germline. Trimming left V 2 bases short and J 5 bases short, with 10 bases between. CDR3 residues: CASSYPRSDEQYF. DNA of the CDR3: TGTGCCAGCAGTTACCCCAGGTCGGACGAGCAGTACTTC.

V and J are TRBV6-5 and TRBJ1-2; 7 bases match TRBD1. The CDR3 runs to 13 residues. Trimming removed 6 bases from V and 4 bases from J; junction bases left unmatched: 5. The germline V gene encodes CDR1 MNHEY and CDR2 SVGAGI. CDR3 DNA sequence: TGTGCCAGCAGCGTGACAGGGTCCTATGGCTACACCTTC. Translating gives CASSVTGSYGYTF.

The table lists this clone with a few counts. The chain has TRBV5-1 and TRBJ1-4; 7 bases agree with TRBD1. CDR1 SGHRS and CDR2 YFSETQ come from the germline V gene. Losses at the gene ends were 2 bases for V and 3 bases for J; bases not matched to a gene: 7. The CDR3 is made up of 16 amino acids. As DNA, the CDR3 is TGCGCCAGCAGCTTAAGTCATGGACAGGCTAATGAAAAACTGTTTTTT. This translates into CASSLSHGQANEKLFF.

The rearrangement joins TRBV5-1 to TRBJ1-1, with 7 bases lining up with TRBD1. The CDR3 runs 16 residues. Trimming took 5 bases from V and 1 from J; bases not matched to a gene: 11. Germline V gives CDR1 SGHRS, CDR2 YFSETQ. This CDR3 is CASRLNPGQSNTEAFF. The CDR3 DNA sequence: TGCGCCAGCAGACTAAATCCGGGACAGTCGAACACTGAAGCTTTCTTT.

The V gene is TRBV13, the J gene TRBJ1-4; 12 bases fit TRBD1. The germline gives CDR1 PRHDT, CDR2 FYEKMQ (reference sequence). The CDR3 covers 16 residues. Trimming removed 5 bases from V and 7 bases from J; junction bases left unmatched: 8. The CDR3 region has the DNA TGTGCCAGCAGCCCTCGGGACAGGGGGCTTAGTGAAAAACTGTTTTTT. Translation gives CASSPRDRGLSEKLFF. Together with reference TRBV13 and TRBJ1-4, the CDR3 gives the full variable domain: AAGVIQSPRHLIKEKRETATLKCYPIPRHDTVYWYQQGPGQDPQFLISFYEKMQSDKGSIPDRFSAQQFSDYHSELNMSSLELGDSALYFCASSPRDRGLSEKLFFGSGTQLSVL.

The chain combines TRBV28 with TRBJ1-2, with D uncertain. The CDR3 sequence is 13 residues long. Looked up from germline, CDR1 is MDHEN and CDR2 is SYDVKM. V was clipped by 5 bases and J by 3 bases, with 10 bases between them. CDR3 in amino acids: CASSLPPDYGYTF. The CDR3 DNA reads as TGTGCCAGCAGTCTGCCCCCGGACTATGGCTACACCTTC.

The CDR3 region has the DNA TGTGCCAGCAGCCGTCGGGGGGCCACCACCAATGAGCAGTTCTTC. It codes for CASSRRGATTNEQFF. V and J are TRBV5-6 and TRBJ2-1, with TRBD2 as a possible D gene (7 bases). The length of the CDR3 is 15 residues. The germline gives CDR1 SGHDT, CDR2 YYEEEE. The germline V and J ends were trimmed by 4 bases and 6 bases, with 17 bases remaining between them.

The chain uses TRBV7-6 and TRBJ2-7; 7 bases align to TRBD1. Germline assignment: CDR1 SGHVS and CDR2 FNYEAQ. The CDR3 is 15 residues long. V trimming: 3 bases; J trimming: 2 bases; junction bases outside the gene matches: 7. The CDR3 DNA reads TGTGCCAGCAGCTTGCGGACAGGTGATACCTACGAGCAGTACTTC. It yields the protein CASSLRTGDTYEQYF.

This chain links TRBV19 with TRBJ1-5, with D possibly matching TRBD1 (5 bases). CDR1 is LNHDA and CDR2 is SQIVND in the germline V gene (reference sequence). Trimming stripped 3 bases from V and 3 bases from J, with 12 bases between. The CDR3 has 15 residues. The CDR3 reads CASSILSGNNQPQHF. The CDR3 nucleotides are TGTGCCAGTAGTATTTTATCAGGGAACAATCAGCCCCAGCATTTT.

The chain couples TRBV5-1 to TRBJ1-1; D unclear. The CDR3 extends over 13 amino acids. Trimming took 0 bases from V and 7 from J, leaving 10 bases between them. CDR1 is SGHRS and CDR2 is YFSETQ in the germline V gene. The CDR3 DNA reads TGCGCCAGCAGCTTGGACACCCCCATTGAAGCTTTCTTT. Its translation is CASSLDTPIEAFF.

CDR3 DNA sequence: TGTGCCACCAGCAGAGATATTGGGGGACTAGCTTCGGACAATGAGCAGTTCTTC. Protein sequence: CATSRDIGGLASDNEQFF. The chain employs TRBV15 and TRBJ2-1, with TRBD2 matching 9 bases. Germline V gene sequence: CDR1 LNHNV, CDR2 YYDKDF (reference sequence). The CDR3 consists of 18 residues. Trimming at V came to 0 bases and at J to 5 bases, leaving 11 bases not matched to a gene. The full variable domain, with the rest looked up from reference TRBV15 and TRBJ2-1, is DAMVIQNPRYQVTQFGKPVTLSCSQTLNHNVMYWYQQKSSQAPKLLFHYYDKDFNNEADTPDNFQSRRPNTSFCFLDIRSPGLGDTAMYLCATSRDIGGLASDNEQFFGPGTRLTVL.

J is TRBJ1-2 and V is TRBV19; 8 bases align to TRBD1. The CDR3 covers 16 residues. CDR1 is LNHDA, CDR2 SQIVND, per germline (reference sequence). The junction had 7 bases not matched to a gene; V was cut back by 0 bases and J by 4 bases. The CDR3 region has the DNA TGTGCCAGTAGTATAGATGCTGGACAGGGAGGCTATGGCTACACCTTC. Translated, it gives CASSIDAGQGGYGYTF.

The rearrangement joins TRBV4-3 to TRBJ2-1, with 10 nucleotides matching TRBD1. This CDR3 is 15 amino acids long. Germline lookup yields CDR1 LGHNA and CDR2 YSLEER. The trim removed 3 bases at V and 4 bases at J, leaving 3 bases unmatched. Here the CDR3 DNA reads TGCGCCAGCAGCCAGGACAGGGGGAAATACAATGAGCAGTTCTTC. Translation gives CASSQDRGKYNEQFF.

V and J are TRBV19 and TRBJ2-7, with D perhaps TRBD1 (5 bases). This CDR3 region has 12 residues. Looked up from germline, CDR1 is LNHDA and CDR2 is SQIVND (reference sequence). The V end was cut by 1 base, the J end by 6 bases, with 7 bases between. CDR3 nucleotides: TGTGCCAGTAGTATAGGAAGGGGCGAGCAGTACTTC. Protein sequence: CASSIGRGEQYF.

The V and J genes are TRBV5-1 and TRBJ1-5; 7 bases are a match to TRBD1. From germline, CDR1 is SGHRS and CDR2 YFSETQ. The CDR3 has 16 residues. The J segment lost 0 bases and the V segment lost 4 bases, leaving 7 bases of the junction unmatched. Here the CDR3 DNA reads TGCGCCAGCAGCCCCGGGACAGAGTATAGCAATCAGCCCCAGCATTTT. Translated, it gives CASSPGTEYSNQPQHF.

V and J are TRBV19 and TRBJ2-3; TRBD2 agrees at 8 bases. Germline V CDR1 and CDR2: LNHDA, SQIVND (reference sequence). CDR3 length: 16 residues. The J segment lost 2 bases and the V segment lost 5 bases, leaving 9 bases of the junction unmatched. The CDR3 region is CASSVDSGIFTDTQYF. For the CDR3, the DNA is TGTGCCAGTAGTGTGGATAGCGGGATATTCACAGATACGCAGTATTTT.

V and J are TRBV5-4 and TRBJ2-3, with 7 bases fitting TRBD2. Germline V gives CDR1 SGHNT, CDR2 YYREEE (reference sequence). The V and J ends lost 6 bases and 7 bases, in that order; junction bases with no gene match: 5. This CDR3 is built from 12 residues. The CDR3 here is CASTGGRNTQYF. The CDR3 bases are TGTGCCAGCACGGGAGGCCGAAATACGCAGTATTTT.

The chain links TRBV27 to TRBJ1-5; maybe TRBD1 (5 bases). In germline, CDR1 is MNHEY, CDR2 SMNVEV (reference sequence). V was trimmed by 0 bases and J by 2 bases, leaving 14 bases between them. The CDR3 consists of 17 residues. The DNA for the CDR3 is TGTGCCAGCAGTTTATCGTCTGGGGCGGGAGGCAATCAGCCCCAGCATTTT. This gives the protein CASSLSSGAGGNQPQHF.